The present TCR beta chain was sequenced within a study of blood T cell repertoires in COVID-19. At the level of the study: Both acute and convalescent COVID-19 samples were obtained from the United States, Italy and Spain. PBMCs, B-cell-depleted T cells, or T cells provided the cDNA or gDNA that made up the material.

This CDR3 region has 16 residues. Germline loops: CDR1 MDHEN, CDR2 SYDVKM. J gave up 4 bases and V 4 bases, and 10 bases lay outside the gene matches. Authors' methods: Estimated nucleated cell counts came from reference gene primer amplification. Some clones are missing from TCRdb's copy, which holds only in-frame ones; the method was immunoSEQ multiplex PCR. The V and J calls and the clone size are those of that table, but D and trimming were determined from the DNA. The sample yields about 140,000 clones, roughly 84% seen once. This clonotype originated in a woman aged 55-69 years with acute or convalescent COVID-19. The V call is TRBV28, the J call TRBJ1-2; TRBD1 aligns across 9 bases. Input material: peripheral blood. The CDR3 sequence: CASSSGQGTYPYGYTF. CDR3 in DNA: TGTGCCAGCAGTTCCGGACAGGGGACCTACCCCTATGGCTACACCTTC.